In its sample, the clone carrying this TCR beta chain was seen a few times. What it binds is unknown. The CDR3 extends over 21 amino acids. The V and J ends lost 0 bases and 4 bases respectively, with 31 bases between them. Germline assignment: CDR1 DFQATT and CDR2 SNEGSKA (reference sequence). A J-beta primer mix and a sample-barcoded 5' primer were used in a second PCR of roughly 6 to 11 cycles. TCRdb re-analysed the 5' RACE reads in MiXCR, keeping a single row per CDR3 protein. The repertoire holds approximately 900,000 distinct CDR3 sequences, with approximately 32% as singletons. This record belongs to a study of blood T cells in healthy people across ages. Findings of the study overall: It was held that diversity estimates obtained from one million T cells represented underestimates. Unknown CMV status may confound age-related changes in expanded clones.

The same sample was also studied in work on T cells of mothers and their children. That work adds: Thymic selection molds TCR recombination output in a comparable way in related and unrelated pairs.

The origin of this receptor is a woman in her forties in good health. The sequenced sample was blood. The V call is TRBV20-1, the J call TRBJ1-5; no definite D call. CDR3 nucleotides: TGCAGTGCTAGAGATACGACTTCGGACGGTAGCTTTTTCCTATGGAATCAGCCCCAGCATTTT. Translated, it gives CSARDTTSDGSFFLWNQPQHF.